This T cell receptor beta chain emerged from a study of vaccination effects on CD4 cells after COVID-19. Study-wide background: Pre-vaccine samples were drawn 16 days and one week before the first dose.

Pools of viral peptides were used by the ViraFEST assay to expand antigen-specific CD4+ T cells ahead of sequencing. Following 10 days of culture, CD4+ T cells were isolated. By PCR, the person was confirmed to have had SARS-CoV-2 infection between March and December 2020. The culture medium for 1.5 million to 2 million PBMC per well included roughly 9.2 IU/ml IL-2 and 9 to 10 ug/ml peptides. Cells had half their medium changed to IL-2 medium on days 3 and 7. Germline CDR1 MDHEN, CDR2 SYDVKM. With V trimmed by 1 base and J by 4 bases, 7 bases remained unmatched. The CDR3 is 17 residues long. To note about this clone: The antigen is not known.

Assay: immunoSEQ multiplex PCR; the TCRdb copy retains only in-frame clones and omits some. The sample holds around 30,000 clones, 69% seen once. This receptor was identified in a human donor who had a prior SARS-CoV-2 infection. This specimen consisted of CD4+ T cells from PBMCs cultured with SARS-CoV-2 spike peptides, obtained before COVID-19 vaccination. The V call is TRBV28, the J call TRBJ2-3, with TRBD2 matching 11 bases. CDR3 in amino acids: CASSLLLAGGLADTQYF. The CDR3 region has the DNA TGTGCCAGCAGTTTATTGTTAGCGGGGGGGCTCGCAGATACGCAGTATTTT.